These T cell receptor beta chains were read from a single sample in a study of cytomegalovirus exposure and HLA in healthy donors. Profiling relied on immunoSEQ multiplex PCR, and the TCRdb table lists in-frame clones only, not all of them. Of about 100,000 clones detected, around 82% appear once; the ten largest clones hold over 2.5%. The sequenced sample was PBMCs. Source of these receptors: a woman between 18 and 29 years old in good health and CMV-seronegative. Each CDR3 is given with its conserved first and last residue. The D gene is left open where the match is weak. Some rows have no size entry. The others give once, few or many, or a class for an expanded clone.

V	D	size	J	DNA	CDR3
TRBV5-1	NA	NA	TRBJ1-6	TGCGCCAGCAGCACACAGGGTAATTCACCCCTCCACTTT	CASSTQGNSPLHF
TRBV7-8	TRBD1	NA	TRBJ2-7	TGTGCCAGCAGCCACGGACAGGGGGCGAGGGTATACGAGCAGTACTTC	CASSHGQGARVYEQYF
TRBV5-4	TRBD1	NA	TRBJ1-5	TGTGCCAGCAGCTTGGACAGGGGGGTTATTCAGCCCCAGCATTTT	CASSLDRGVIQPQHF
TRBV20-1	NA	once	TRBJ1-1	TGCAGTGCTAGTTCTATTTCTGAAGCTTTCTTT	CSASSISEAFF
TRBV28	TRBD1	NA	TRBJ2-1	TGTGCCAGCATAGGGACAGGGGCCTACAATGAGCAGTTCTTC	CASIGTGAYNEQFF
TRBV2	TRBD1	once	TRBJ1-5	TGTGCCAGCGGTTCAGGGGGCGTTCAGCCCCAGCATTTT	CASGSGGVQPQHF
TRBV5-1	NA	NA	TRBJ2-7	TGCGCCAGCAGCTCTACAGGGCCCTTAATGAACGAGCAGTACTTC	CASSSTGPLMNEQYF
TRBV6-6	TRBD1	few	TRBJ1-2	TGTGCCAGCAGTTACCTCCAGGGGGATTATGGCTACACCTTC	CASSYLQGDYGYTF
TRBV2	TRBD1	NA	TRBJ2-7	TGTGCCAGCAGTAGGACAGGGGATTACGAGCAGTACTTC	CASSRTGDYEQYF
TRBV18	NA	NA	TRBJ2-2	TGTGCCAGCTCACCCTCCGAGGGAAGGAACACCGGGGAGCTGTTTTTT	CASSPSEGRNTGELFF
TRBV7-9	NA	NA	TRBJ2-5	TGTGCCAGCAGCCTTGCTATAGAGACCCAGTACTTC	CASSLAIETQYF
TRBV25-1	TRBD1	few	TRBJ2-7	TGTGCCAGCAGTGCTCGGGGGGACAGGGGATTGAGCGAGCAGTACTTC	CASSARGDRGLSEQYF
TRBV5-6	TRBD1	NA	TRBJ2-7	TGTGCCAGCAGCTTGGGTACAGGGGCCTACGAGCAGTACTTC	CASSLGTGAYEQYF
TRBV5-4	NA	NA	TRBJ2-5	TGTGCCAGCAGCTCGGCCCGTGGGGGGTTGGGGCAAGAGACCCAGTACTTC	CASSSARGGLGQETQYF
TRBV27	NA	NA	TRBJ2-1	TGTGCCAGCAGTTTACGCTCCTACAATGAGCAGTTCTTC	CASSLRSYNEQFF
TRBV7-8	TRBD1	NA	TRBJ1-1	TGTGCCAGCAGCCGCCCGACAGGGCAAGCTTTCTTT	CASSRPTGQAFF
TRBV7-2	NA	NA	TRBJ2-7	TGTGCCAGCAGCTTAGGGTGGGCCAGTACCACCCCTTCCTACGAGCAGTACTTC	CASSLGWASTTPSYEQYF
TRBV4-1	NA	NA	TRBJ2-3	TGCGCCAGCAGCCAAGATGGCAGGCGAACAGATACGCAGTATTTT	CASSQDGRRTDTQYF
TRBV9	TRBD1	NA	TRBJ1-1	TGTGCCAGCAGCCCCCGGGACAGGGTGAACACTGAAGCTTTCTTT	CASSPRDRVNTEAFF
TRBV2	TRBD2	NA	TRBJ2-1	TGTGCCAGCAGCCCAAGGCTAGCGGCCTACACCTACAATGAGCAGTTCTTC	CASSPRLAAYTYNEQFF
TRBV28	NA	NA	TRBJ2-7	TGTGCCAGCAGACGTGAATTGAGGGCCTACGAGCAGTACTTC	CASRRELRAYEQYF
TRBV10-2	TRBD1	few	TRBJ2-2	TGCGCCACCTTCGACAGGGGGAGCGCCGGGGAGCTGTTTTTT	CATFDRGSAGELFF
TRBV5-1	NA	NA	TRBJ1-1	TGCGCCAGCAGCCCAAGACCCACAGGGATCATGAACACTGAAGCTTTCTTT	CASSPRPTGIMNTEAFF
TRBV7-8	NA	once	TRBJ1-5	TGTGCCAGCAGCTTAGCGCAGGGCGTTAGGAGCAATCAGCCCCAGCATTTT	CASSLAQGVRSNQPQHF
TRBV5-4	NA	NA	TRBJ2-2	TGTGCCAGCAGCCTGGGGGGGCGGGCAAACACCGGGGAGCTGTTTTTT	CASSLGGRANTGELFF
TRBV30	TRBD1	few	TRBJ1-6	TGTGCCTGGAGTGGGGACAGGGCACGCAGCGGAGGTAATTCACCCCTCCACTTT	CAWSGDRARSGGNSPLHF
TRBV5-4	TRBD2	NA	TRBJ2-3	TGTGCCAGCAGCTTAGCCGGCGGGGGGGCCGCAGATACGCAGTATTTT	CASSLAGGGAADTQYF
TRBV6-5	TRBD2	NA	TRBJ2-5	TGTGCCAGCAGACGGGGGGGCTTTCAAGAGACCCAGTACTTC	CASRRGGFQETQYF
TRBV28	NA	NA	TRBJ2-1	TGTGCCAGCAATGGGGGGAGGGAGCAGTTCTTC	CASNGGREQFF
TRBV5-1	TRBD1	NA	TRBJ1-1	TGCGCCAGCAGGAGGGACAGGGCTAGAGGGAACACTGAAGCTTTCTTT	CASRRDRARGNTEAFF
TRBV4-1	NA	NA	TRBJ1-6	TGCGCCAGCAGCCAAGGACTCGTTGCGAATTCACCCCTCCACTTT	CASSQGLVANSPLHF
TRBV7-3	NA	NA	TRBJ2-6	TGTGCCAGCCGTCTAGGTGCCTCTGGGGCCAACGTCCTGACTTTC	CASRLGASGANVLTF
TRBV19	NA	NA	TRBJ1-5	TGTGCCAGTAGTGACAGTATCAATCAGCCCCAGCATTTT	CASSDSINQPQHF
TRBV7-2	NA	few	TRBJ1-2	TGTGCCAGCAGCCCGCGCCGGTCGGGTGGATACACCTTC	CASSPRRSGGYTF
TRBV6-5	TRBD2	NA	TRBJ2-1	TGTGCCAGCAGTTCCCCCCGGGCGGGGGGGCCAGAGCAGTTCTTC	CASSSPRAGGPEQFF
TRBV5-6	TRBD1	NA	TRBJ2-3	TGTGCCAGCAGCTACAGGACAGGGGGGGAAGCAGATACGCAGTATTTT	CASSYRTGGEADTQYF
TRBV28	TRBD1	few	TRBJ1-2	TGTGCCAGCAGCGCGACAGGGACGCATGGCTACACCTTC	CASSATGTHGYTF
TRBV9	NA	once	TRBJ1-1	TGTGCCAGCAGCACTCACGAAGCTTTCTTT	CASSTHEAFF
TRBV5-1	TRBD1	NA	TRBJ1-3	TGCGCCAGCAGATCCGGGACAGGGGAACTTTCCCGTCTCTCTGGAAACACCATATATTTT	CASRSGTGELSRLSGNTIYF
TRBV6-1	TRBD1	few	TRBJ2-7	TGTGCCAGCAGTCACGACAGGGCCACCTACGAGCAGTACTTC	CASSHDRATYEQYF
TRBV10-2	TRBD1	NA	TRBJ2-7	TGCGCCACCCGGGACAGTCCCTACGAGCAGTACTTC	CATRDSPYEQYF
TRBV20-1	TRBD1	NA	TRBJ2-7	TGCGGGACAGGGGGCAACTACGAGCAGTACTTC	CGTGGNYEQYF
TRBV6-4	TRBD1	few	TRBJ1-4	TGTGCCAGGCGGTGGACAGACAGGGAAGTTGAAAAACTGTTTTTT	CARRWTDREVEKLFF
TRBV6-6	TRBD1	NA	TRBJ2-1	TGTGCCAGCAGCGACAGGGGAGTCGATGAGCAGTTCTTC	CASSDRGVDEQFF
TRBV6-6	TRBD1	NA	TRBJ2-7	TGTGCCAGTTACCCGAGACAGGGAACCTACGAGCAGTACTTC	CASYPRQGTYEQYF
TRBV19	TRBD2	NA	TRBJ2-5	TGTGCCAGTAGTCCCTCCCGACTAGCGGGGAAAGAGACCCAGTACTTC	CASSPSRLAGKETQYF
TRBV28	TRBD1	NA	TRBJ1-4	TGTGCCAGCAGCCCGCCCCTGGACAGGCTGGAAAAACTGTTTTTT	CASSPPLDRLEKLFF
TRBV4-1	NA	NA	TRBJ1-5	TGCGCCAGCAGCCAAAAGAGGGAAGGTCAGCCCCAGCATTTT	CASSQKREGQPQHF
TRBV9	NA	NA	TRBJ1-2	TGTGCCAGCAGCGTAGGGACAAGGGGCTACACCTTC	CASSVGTRGYTF
TRBV5-1	TRBD2	NA	TRBJ2-2	TGCGCCAGCAGCCTCGGGGGGTACAGCGGGGAGCTGTTTTTT	CASSLGGYSGELFF
TRBV6-1	NA	NA	TRBJ1-6	TGTGCCAGCGCGACGGAGATAGATTCACCCCTCCACTTT	CASATEIDSPLHF
TRBV4-1	NA	NA	TRBJ2-7	TGCGCCAGCAGCCAAGCCACAGGCCCCTACGAGCAGTACTTC	CASSQATGPYEQYF
TRBV7-9	NA	NA	TRBJ1-1	TGTGCCAGCATGGGCGATATGAACACTGAAGCTTTCTTT	CASMGDMNTEAFF